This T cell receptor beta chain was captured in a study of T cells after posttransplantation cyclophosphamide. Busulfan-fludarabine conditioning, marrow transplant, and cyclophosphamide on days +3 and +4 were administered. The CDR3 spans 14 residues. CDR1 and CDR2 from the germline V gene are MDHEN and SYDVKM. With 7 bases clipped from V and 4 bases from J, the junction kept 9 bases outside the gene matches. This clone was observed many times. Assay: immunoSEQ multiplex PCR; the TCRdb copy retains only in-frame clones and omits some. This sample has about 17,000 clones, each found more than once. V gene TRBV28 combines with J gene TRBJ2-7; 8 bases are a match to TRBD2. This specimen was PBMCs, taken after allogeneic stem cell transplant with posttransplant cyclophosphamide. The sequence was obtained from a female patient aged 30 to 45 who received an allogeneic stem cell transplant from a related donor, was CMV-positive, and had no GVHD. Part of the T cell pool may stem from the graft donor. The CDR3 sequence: CASISSGRSYEQYF. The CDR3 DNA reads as TGTGCCAGCATCTCCAGCGGGAGATCTTACGAGCAGTACTTC.